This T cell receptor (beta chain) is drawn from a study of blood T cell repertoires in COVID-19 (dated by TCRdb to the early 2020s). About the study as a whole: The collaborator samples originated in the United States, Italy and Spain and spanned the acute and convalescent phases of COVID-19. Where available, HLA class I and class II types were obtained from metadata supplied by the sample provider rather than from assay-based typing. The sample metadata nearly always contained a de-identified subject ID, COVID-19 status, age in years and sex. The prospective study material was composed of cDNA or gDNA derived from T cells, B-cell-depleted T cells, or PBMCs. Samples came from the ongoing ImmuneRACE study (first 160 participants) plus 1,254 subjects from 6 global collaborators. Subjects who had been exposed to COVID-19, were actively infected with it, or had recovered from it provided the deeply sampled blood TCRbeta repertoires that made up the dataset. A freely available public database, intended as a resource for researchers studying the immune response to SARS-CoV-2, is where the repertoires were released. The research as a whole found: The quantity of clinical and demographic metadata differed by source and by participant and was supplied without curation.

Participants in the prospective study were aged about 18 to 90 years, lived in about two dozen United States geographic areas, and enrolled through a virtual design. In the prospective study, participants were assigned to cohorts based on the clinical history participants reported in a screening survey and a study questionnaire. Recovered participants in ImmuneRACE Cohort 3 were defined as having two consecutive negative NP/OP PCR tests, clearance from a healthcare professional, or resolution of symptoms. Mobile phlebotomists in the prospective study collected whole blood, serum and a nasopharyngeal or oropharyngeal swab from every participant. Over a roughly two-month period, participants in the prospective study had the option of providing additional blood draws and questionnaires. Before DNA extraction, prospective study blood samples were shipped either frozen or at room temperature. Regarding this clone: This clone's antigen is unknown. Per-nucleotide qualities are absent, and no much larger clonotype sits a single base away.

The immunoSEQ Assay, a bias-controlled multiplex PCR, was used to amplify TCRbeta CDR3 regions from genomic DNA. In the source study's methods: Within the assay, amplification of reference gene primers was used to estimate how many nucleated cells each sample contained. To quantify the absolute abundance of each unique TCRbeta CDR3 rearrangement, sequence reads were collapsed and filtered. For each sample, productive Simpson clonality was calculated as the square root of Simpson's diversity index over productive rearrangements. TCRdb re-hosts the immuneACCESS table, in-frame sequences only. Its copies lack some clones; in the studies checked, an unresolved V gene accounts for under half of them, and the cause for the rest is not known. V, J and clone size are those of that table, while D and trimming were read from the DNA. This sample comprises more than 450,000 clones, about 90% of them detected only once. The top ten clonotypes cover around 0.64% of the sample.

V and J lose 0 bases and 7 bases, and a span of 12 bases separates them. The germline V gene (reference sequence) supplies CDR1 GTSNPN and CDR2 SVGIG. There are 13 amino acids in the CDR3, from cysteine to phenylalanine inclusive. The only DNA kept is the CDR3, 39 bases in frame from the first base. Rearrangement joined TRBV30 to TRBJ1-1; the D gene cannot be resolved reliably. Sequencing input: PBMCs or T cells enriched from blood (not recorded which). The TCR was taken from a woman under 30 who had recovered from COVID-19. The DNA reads TGTGCCTGGAGTGTTTTGGGAGCGAGTGAAGCTTTCTTT. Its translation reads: CAWSVLGASEAFF.